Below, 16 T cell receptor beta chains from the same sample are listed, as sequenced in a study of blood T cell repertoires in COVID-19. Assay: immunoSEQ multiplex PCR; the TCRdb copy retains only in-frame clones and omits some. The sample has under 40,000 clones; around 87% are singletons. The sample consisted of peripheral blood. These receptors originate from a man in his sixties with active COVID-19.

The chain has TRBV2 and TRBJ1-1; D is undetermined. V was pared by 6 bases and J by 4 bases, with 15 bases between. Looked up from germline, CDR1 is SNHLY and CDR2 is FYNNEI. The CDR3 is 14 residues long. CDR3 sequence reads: CASRPREEFTEAFF. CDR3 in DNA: TGTGCCAGCAGACCGCGTGAGGAATTCACTGAAGCTTTCTTT.

CDR3 region: CASSHPGLGGSGAKNIQYF. The CDR3 DNA reads TGCGCCAGCAGCCACCCGGGCCTGGGGGGGAGCGGCGCCAAAAACATTCAGTACTTC. The chain joins TRBV4-1 to TRBJ2-4, with TRBD2 matching over 7 bases. V lost 3 bases, J lost 1 base, and 15 bases stayed unmatched. Per the germline V gene, CDR1 is MGHRA and CDR2 is YSYEKL. The CDR3 length is 19 residues.

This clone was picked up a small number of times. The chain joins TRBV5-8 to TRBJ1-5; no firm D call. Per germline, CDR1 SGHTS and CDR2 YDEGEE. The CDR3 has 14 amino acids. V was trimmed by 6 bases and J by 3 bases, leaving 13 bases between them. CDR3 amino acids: CASNLRSSNQPQHF. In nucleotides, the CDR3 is TGTGCCAGCAACCTCCGGTCATCCAATCAGCCCCAGCATTTT.

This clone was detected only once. CDR3 residues: CSVAEGSSNTEAFF. Written as DNA, the CDR3 is TGCAGCGTTGCTGAGGGCTCTTCGAACACTGAAGCTTTCTTT. J is TRBJ1-1 and V is TRBV29-1; unclear D gene. The V end was cut by 4 bases, the J end by 1 base, with 13 bases between. Germline loops: CDR1 SQVTM, CDR2 ANQGSEA. The CDR3 sequence is 14 residues long.

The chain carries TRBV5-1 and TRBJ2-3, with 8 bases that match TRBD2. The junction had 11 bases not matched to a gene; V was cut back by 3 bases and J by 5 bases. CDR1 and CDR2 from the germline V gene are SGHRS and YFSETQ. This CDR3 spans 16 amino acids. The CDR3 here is CASSSDYPGGIDTQYF. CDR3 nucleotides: TGCGCCAGCAGCTCCGACTACCCGGGGGGGATAGATACGCAGTATTTT.

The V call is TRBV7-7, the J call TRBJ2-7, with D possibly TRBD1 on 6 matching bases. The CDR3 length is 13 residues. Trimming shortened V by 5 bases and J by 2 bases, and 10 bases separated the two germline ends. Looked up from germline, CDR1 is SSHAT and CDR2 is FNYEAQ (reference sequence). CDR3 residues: CASSPTGTYEQYF. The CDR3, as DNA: TGTGCCAGCAGCCCGACAGGCACCTACGAGCAGTACTTC.

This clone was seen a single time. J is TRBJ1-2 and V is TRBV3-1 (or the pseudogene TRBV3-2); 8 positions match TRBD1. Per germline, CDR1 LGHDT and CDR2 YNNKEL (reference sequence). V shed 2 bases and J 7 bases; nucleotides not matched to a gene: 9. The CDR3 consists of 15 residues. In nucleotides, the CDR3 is TGTGCCAGCAGCCAAAGGCGCAGGGGGCCTCTTGGCTACACCTTC. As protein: CASSQRRRGPLGYTF.

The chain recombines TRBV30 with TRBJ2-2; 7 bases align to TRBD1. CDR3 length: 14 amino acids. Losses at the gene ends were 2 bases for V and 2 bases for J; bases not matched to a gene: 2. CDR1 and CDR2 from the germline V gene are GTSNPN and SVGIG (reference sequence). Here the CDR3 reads CAWSRGGNTGELFF. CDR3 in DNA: TGTGCCTGGAGTAGAGGGGGCAACACCGGGGAGCTGTTTTTT.

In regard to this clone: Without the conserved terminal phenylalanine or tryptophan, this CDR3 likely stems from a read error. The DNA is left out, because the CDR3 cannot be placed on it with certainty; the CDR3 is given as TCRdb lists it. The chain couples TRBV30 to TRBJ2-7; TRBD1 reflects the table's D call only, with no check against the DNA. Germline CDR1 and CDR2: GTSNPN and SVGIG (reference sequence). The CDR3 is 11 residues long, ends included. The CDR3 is CAWSVKGSTYL.

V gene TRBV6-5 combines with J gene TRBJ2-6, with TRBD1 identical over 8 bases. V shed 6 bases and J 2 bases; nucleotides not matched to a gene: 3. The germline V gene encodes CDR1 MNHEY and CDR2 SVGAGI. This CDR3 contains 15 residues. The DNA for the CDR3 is TGTGCCAGCAGCGAGGACAGGGCTGGGGCCAACGTCCTGACTTTC. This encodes CASSEDRAGANVLTF.

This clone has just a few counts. DNA for the CDR3: TGTGCCAGCAGCCCAAGGATATCGGGAGGTTCACCCCTCCACTTT. Protein product: CASSPRISGGSPLHF. The V gene is TRBV14, the J gene TRBJ1-6; D uncertain. The CDR3 is 15 amino acids. V shed 4 bases and J shed 9 bases, with 16 bases lying between them. Germline loops: CDR1 SGHDN, CDR2 FVKESK.

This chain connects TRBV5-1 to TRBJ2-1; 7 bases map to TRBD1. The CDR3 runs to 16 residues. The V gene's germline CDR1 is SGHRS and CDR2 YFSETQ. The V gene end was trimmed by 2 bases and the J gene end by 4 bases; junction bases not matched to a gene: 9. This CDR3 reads CASSFNTGTAYNEQFF. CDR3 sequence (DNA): TGCGCCAGCAGCTTTAATACCGGGACAGCGTACAATGAGCAGTTCTTC. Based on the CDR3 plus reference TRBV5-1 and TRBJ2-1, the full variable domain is KAGVTQTPRYLIKTRGQQVTLSCSPISGHRSVSWYQQTPGQGLQFLFEYFSETQRNKGNFPGRFSGRQFSNSRSEMNVSTLELGDSALYLCASSFNTGTAYNEQFFGPGTRLTVL.

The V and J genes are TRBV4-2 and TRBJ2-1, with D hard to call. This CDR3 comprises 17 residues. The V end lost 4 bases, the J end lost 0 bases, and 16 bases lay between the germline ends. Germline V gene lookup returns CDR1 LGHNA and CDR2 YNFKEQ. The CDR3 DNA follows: TGTGCCAGCAGCCCTCCGGGTCGTCCCAGCTCCTACAATGAGCAGTTCTTC. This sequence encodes CASSPPGRPSSYNEQFF.

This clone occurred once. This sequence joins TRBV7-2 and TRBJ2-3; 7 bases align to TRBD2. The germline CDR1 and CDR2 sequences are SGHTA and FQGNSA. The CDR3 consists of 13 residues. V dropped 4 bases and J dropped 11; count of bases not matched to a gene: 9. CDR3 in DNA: TGTGCCAGCAGCTCCAGCGGGGCCCTTATGCAGTATTTT. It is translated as CASSSSGALMQYF.

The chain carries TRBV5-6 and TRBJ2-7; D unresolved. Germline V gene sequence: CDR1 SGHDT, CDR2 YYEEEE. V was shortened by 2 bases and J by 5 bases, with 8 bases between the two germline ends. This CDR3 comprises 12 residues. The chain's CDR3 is CASSLFGDEQYF. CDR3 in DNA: TGTGCCAGCAGCTTATTCGGAGACGAGCAGTACTTC.

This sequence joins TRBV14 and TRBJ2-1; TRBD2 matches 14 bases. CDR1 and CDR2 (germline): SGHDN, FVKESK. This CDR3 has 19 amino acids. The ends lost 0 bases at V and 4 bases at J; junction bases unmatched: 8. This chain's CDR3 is CASSQDVRLAGGMYNEQFF. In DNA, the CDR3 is TGTGCCAGCAGCCAAGATGTACGACTAGCGGGGGGGATGTACAATGAGCAGTTCTTC. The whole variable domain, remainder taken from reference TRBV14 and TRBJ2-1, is EAGVTQFPSHSVIEKGQTVTLRCDPISGHDNLYWYRRVMGKEIKFLLHFVKESKQDESGMPNNRFLAERTGGTYSTLKVQPAELEDSGVYFCASSQDVRLAGGMYNEQFFGPGTRLTVL.